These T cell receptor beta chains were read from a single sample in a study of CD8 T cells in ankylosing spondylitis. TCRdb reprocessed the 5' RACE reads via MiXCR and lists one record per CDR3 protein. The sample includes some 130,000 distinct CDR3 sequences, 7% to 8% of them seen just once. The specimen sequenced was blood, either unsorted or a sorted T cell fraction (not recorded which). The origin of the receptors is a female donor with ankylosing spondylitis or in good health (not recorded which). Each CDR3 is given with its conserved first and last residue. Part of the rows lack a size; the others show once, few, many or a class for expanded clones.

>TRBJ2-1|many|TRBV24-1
CATSDVGTGNNEQFF
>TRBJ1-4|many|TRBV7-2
CASSPTLGTGINEKLFF
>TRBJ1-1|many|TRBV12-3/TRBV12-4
CASSFRGSTEAFF
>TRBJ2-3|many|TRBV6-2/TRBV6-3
CASRPDRVWPDTQYF
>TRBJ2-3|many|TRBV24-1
CATSDASGEWGTDTQYF
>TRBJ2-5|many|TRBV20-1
CSAKAGAGETQYF
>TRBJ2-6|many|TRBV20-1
CSARDRNSGANVLTF
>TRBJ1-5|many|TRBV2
CASTPREGDQPQHF
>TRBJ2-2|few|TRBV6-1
CASSERVDFNTGELFF
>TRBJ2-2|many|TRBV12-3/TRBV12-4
CASSPRQAGELFF
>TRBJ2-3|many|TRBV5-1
CASSLAGVGTDTQYF
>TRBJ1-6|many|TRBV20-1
CSARGKESNSPLHF
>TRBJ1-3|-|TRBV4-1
CASSQDPARDGNTIYF
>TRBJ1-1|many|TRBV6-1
CASAYLGTGVTEAFF
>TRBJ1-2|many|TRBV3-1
CASSQDRYGYTF
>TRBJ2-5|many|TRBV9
CASSATGVPLQETQYF
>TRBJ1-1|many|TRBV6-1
CASSEAWAGEPEAFF
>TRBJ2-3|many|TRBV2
CASRWTGELTDTQYF
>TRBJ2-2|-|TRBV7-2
CASSLANRDRAIPGELFF
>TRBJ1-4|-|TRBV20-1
CSARPDSNEKLFF
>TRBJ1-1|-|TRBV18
CASSPKQGDTEAFF
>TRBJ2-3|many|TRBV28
CASSPWQGAVTDTQYF
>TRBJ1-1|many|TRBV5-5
CASSRPGTGNEAFF
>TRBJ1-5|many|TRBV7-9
CASSLEDNQPQHF
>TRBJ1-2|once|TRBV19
CASSMAGGGYTF
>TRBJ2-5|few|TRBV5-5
CASSLVPSEYQETQYF
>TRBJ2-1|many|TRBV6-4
CASSDRGSSYNEQFF
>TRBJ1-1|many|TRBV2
CASRGQGLWTEAFF
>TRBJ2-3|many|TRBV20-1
CSASSRRRGDTQYF
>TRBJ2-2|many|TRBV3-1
CASSPFRGRPGELFF
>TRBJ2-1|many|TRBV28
CASSLSFGLAFRHGSYNEQFF
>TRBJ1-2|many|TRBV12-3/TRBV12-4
CASSYASSGSYGYTF
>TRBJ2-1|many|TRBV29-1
CSVAGATTAVTYNEQFF
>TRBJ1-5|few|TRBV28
CASTTAAQGSNQPQHF
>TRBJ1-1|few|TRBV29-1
CSVVNLNEAFF
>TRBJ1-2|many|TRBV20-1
CSARVPTEGYTF
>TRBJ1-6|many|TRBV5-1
CATGTGPPDSPLHF
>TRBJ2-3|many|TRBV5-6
CASSFPTEGNTDTQYF
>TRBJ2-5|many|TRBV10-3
CAISRTLEGQETQYF
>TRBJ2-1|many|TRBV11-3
CASSLGGDESNEQFF
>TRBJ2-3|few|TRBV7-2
CASSLSSASTDTQYF
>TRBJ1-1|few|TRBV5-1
CASSLAAVPNTEAFF
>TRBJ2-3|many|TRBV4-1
CASSQGVSDTQYF
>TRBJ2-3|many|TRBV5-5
CASSRRQGNTDTQYF
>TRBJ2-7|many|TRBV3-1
CASSQWQAPYEQYF